This T cell receptor beta chain was profiled in a study of cytomegalovirus exposure and HLA in healthy donors. Study observations and caveats: For most TCR beta V segments, an earlier analysis put the productive rate at about 90% or about 30% of the time.

Concerning this clone itself: The antigen remains unidentified.

The CDR3 extends over 14 amino acids. V dropped 7 bases and J dropped 3 bases, with 14 bases sitting between them. Per the germline V gene, CDR1 is MNHNY and CDR2 is SVGAGI (reference sequence). The PCR used 60 Vbeta and 13 Jbeta primers. This table comes from immunoSEQ multiplex PCR, and its TCRdb copy is limited to in-frame clones, with some not included. The sample includes approximately 180,000 clones, about 80% of them seen just once. The V gene is TRBV6-6, the J gene TRBJ2-3, with no clear D. Sequenced sample: PBMCs. The TCR comes from a woman aged 30 to 39 in good health and CMV-seronegative. CDR3: CASKDSTETDTQYF. CDR3 nucleotides: TGTGCCAGCAAAGACTCGACTGAGACAGATACGCAGTATTTT.